This TCR beta chain was obtained from a study of shared clonotypes between healthy human individuals. In the study overall: Those who served as donors were a couple of women and three men between the ages of 18 and 49. Findings of the study overall: Sample collection involved blood only; tissue repertoires are likely different.

The germline V gene encodes CDR1 MDHEN and CDR2 SYDVKM. The CDR3 has 13 residues. The ends were cut back, 8 bases at V and 3 bases at J, with 13 bases in the middle. In replicate PCRs of sorted subsets, approximately 190 ng DNA, approximately 30,000 T cell genomes, was used. Assay used: immunoSEQ multiplex PCR; TCRdb lists only in-frame clones, some missing. Among 2 million to 2.5 million clones listed, about 94% were seen once. To note about this clone: No antigen is known for it.

V is TRBV28 and J is TRBJ1-2; D is unresolved. The sequenced sample consisted of naive CD4+ T cells sorted from blood. Subset noted: CD45RA+ positively selected. The TCR originated in a young man in good health. The CDR3 DNA reads as TGTGCCAGCGCCCCTCCGGCGGACTATGGCTACACCTTC. Translating gives CASAPPADYGYTF.